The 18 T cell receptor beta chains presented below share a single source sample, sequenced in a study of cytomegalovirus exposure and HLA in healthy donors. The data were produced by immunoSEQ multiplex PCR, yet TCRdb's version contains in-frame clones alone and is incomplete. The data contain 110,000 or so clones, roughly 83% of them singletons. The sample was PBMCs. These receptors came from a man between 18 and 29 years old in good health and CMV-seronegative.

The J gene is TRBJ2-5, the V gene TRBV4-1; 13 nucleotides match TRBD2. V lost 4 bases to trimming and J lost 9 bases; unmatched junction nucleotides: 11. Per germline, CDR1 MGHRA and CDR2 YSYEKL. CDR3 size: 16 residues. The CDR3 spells CASSPGLAGVSRAQYF. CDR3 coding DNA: TGCGCCAGCAGCCCCGGACTAGCGGGGGTCAGTCGGGCCCAGTACTTC.

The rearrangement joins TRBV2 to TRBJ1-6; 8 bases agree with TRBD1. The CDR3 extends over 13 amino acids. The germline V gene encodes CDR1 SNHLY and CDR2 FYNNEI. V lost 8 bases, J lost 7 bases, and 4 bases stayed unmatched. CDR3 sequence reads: CASRGQGNSPLHF. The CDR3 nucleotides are TGTGCCAGCCGCGGACAGGGAAATTCACCCCTCCACTTT.

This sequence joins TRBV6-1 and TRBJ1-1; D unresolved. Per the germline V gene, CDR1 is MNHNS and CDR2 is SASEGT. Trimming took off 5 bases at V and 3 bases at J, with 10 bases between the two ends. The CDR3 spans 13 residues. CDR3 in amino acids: CASSIEGHTEAFF. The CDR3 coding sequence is TGTGCCAGCAGTATAGAGGGCCACACTGAAGCTTTCTTT.

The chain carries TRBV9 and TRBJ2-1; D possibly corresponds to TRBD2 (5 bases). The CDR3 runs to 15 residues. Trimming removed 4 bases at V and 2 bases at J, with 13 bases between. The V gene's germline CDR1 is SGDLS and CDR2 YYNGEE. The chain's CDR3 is CASSKSGLTYNEQFF. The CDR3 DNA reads TGTGCCAGCAGCAAGAGCGGATTAACCTACAATGAGCAGTTCTTC.

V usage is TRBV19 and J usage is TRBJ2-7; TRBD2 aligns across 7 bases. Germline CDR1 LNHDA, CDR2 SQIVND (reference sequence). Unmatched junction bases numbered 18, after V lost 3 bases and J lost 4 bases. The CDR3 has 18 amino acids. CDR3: CASSMGRAGERRRYEQYF. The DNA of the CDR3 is TGTGCCAGTAGTATGGGGAGGGCAGGAGAAAGAAGAAGGTACGAGCAGTACTTC.

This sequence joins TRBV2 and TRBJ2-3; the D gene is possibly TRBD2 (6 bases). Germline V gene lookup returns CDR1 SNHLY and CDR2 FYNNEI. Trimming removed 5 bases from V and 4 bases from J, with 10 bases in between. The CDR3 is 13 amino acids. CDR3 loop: CASSRETPDTQYF. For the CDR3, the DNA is TGTGCCAGCAGTCGGGAGACCCCAGATACGCAGTATTTT.

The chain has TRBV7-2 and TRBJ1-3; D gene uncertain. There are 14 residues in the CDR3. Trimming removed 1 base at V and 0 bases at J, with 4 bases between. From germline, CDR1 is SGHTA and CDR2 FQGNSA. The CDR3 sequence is CASSLGGSGNTIYF. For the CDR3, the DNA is TGTGCCAGCAGCTTAGGAGGCTCTGGAAACACCATATATTTT. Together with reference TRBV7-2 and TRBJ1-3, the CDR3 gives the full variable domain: GAGVSQSPSNKVTEKGKDVELRCDPISGHTALYWYRQSLGQGLEFLIYFQGNSAPDKSGLPSDRFSAERTGGSVSTLTIQRTQQEDSAVYLCASSLGGSGNTIYFGEGSWLTVV.

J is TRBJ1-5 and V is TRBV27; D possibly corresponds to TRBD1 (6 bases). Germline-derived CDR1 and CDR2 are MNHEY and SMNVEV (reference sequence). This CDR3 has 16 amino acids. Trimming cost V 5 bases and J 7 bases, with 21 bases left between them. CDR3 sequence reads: CASSPDPGRGAQPQHF. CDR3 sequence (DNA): TGTGCCAGCAGTCCTGACCCGGGCAGGGGTGCGCAGCCCCAGCATTTT.

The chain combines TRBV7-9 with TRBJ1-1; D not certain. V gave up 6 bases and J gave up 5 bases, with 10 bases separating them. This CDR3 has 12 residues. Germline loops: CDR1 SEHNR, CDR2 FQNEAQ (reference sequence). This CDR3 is CASRGSGTEAFF. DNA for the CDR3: TGTGCCAGCAGGGGGAGTGGAACTGAAGCTTTCTTT. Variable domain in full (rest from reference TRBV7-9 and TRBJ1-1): DTGVSQNPRHKITKRGQNVTFRCDPISEHNRLYWYRQTLGQGPEFLTYFQNEAQLEKSRLLSDRFSAERPKGSFSTLEIQRTEQGDSAMYLCASRGSGTEAFFGQGTRLTVV.

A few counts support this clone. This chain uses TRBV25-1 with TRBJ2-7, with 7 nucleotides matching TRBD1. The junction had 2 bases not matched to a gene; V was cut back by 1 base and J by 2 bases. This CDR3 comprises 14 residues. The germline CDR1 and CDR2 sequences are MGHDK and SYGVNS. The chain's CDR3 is CASSESGTAYEQYF. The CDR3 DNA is TGTGCCAGCAGTGAATCCGGGACAGCCTACGAGCAGTACTTC.

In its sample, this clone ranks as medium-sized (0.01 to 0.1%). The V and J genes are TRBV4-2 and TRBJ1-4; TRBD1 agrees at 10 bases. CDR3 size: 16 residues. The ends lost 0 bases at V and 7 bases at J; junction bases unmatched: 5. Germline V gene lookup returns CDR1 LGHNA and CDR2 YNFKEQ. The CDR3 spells CASSQDQGQGSEKLFF. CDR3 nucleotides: TGTGCCAGCAGCCAAGATCAGGGACAGGGGTCTGAAAAACTGTTTTTT.

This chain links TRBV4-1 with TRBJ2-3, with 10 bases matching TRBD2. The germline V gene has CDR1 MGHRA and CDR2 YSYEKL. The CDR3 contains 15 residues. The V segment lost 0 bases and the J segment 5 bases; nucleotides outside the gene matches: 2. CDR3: CASSQEIAGGDTQYF. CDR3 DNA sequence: TGCGCCAGCAGCCAAGAAATAGCGGGAGGAGATACGCAGTATTTT.

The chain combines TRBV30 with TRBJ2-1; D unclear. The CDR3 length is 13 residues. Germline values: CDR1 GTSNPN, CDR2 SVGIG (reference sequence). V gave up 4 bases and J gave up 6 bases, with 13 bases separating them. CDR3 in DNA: TGTGCCTGGACCCTGGGCTCAGGCAATGAGCAGTTCTTC. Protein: CAWTLGSGNEQFF.

Here the CDR3 DNA reads TGTGCCAGCAGCCGGGAGTGGGACACTGAAGCTTTCTTT. This translates into CASSREWDTEAFF. V is TRBV6-5 and J is TRBJ1-1; D is unresolved. The CDR3 totals 13 residues. V shed 6 bases and J shed 3 bases, with 11 bases lying between them. The germline gives CDR1 MNHEY, CDR2 SVGAGI.

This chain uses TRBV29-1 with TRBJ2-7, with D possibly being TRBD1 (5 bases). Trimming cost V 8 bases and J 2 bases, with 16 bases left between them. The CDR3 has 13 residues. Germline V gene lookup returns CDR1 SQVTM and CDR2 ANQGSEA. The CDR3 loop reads CSISTAKTYEQYF. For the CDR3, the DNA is TGCAGCATATCGACAGCAAAGACCTACGAGCAGTACTTC.

CDR3 sequence reads: CASSSPGLAGEAEQFF. CDR3 bases: TGTGCCAGCAGTTCCCCGGGACTAGCGGGAGAGGCTGAGCAGTTCTTC. The chain recombines TRBV6-6 with TRBJ2-1; 14 nucleotides match TRBD2. J gave up 9 bases and V 4 bases, and 8 bases lay outside the gene matches. This CDR3 contains 16 residues. The germline CDR1 and CDR2 sequences are MNHNY and SVGAGI (reference sequence).

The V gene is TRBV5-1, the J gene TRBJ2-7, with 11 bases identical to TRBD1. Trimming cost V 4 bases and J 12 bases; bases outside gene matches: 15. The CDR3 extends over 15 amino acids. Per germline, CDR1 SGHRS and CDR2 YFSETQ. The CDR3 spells CASSQAGTGGSRSYF. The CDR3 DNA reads TGCGCCAGCAGCCAAGCCGGGACAGGGGGTTCCCGATCGTACTTC.

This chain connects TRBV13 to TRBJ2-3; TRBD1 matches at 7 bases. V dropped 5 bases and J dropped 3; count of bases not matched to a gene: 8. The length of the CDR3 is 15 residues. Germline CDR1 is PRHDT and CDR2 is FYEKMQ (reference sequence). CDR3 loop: CASSLRLGQTDTQYF. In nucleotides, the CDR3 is TGTGCCAGCAGCCTTCGACTGGGACAGACAGATACGCAGTATTTT.